Given below is one TCR beta chain in context. Its antigen remains unknown. This record comes from a study of radiation and T cells in renal cell carcinoma. Findings and caveats of the study: From baseline, blood top tumor clonotypes peaked at 2 weeks post-radiation.

Method: immunoSEQ multiplex PCR; TCRdb's copy keeps in-frame clones and lacks some. The sample shows about 140,000 clones, less than 85% of them seen only once. The sample's time point: baseline pretreatment blood. As for treatment: 15 Gy SBRT to primary tumor, nephrectomy 4 weeks later. This TCR was recovered from a woman in her forties or fifties with renal cell carcinoma. The specimen comprised blood, sampled from a patient whose treatment included radiotherapy and nephrectomy.

CDR3 in DNA: TGCGCCAGCAGCCAAGTTTTGGGACAGGGTAGCAATCAGCCCCAGCATTTT. Its protein is CASSQVLGQGSNQPQHF. The chain recombines TRBV4-3 with TRBJ1-5; TRBD1 matches 9 bases. The CDR3 is 17 amino acids. Looked up from germline, CDR1 is LGHNA and CDR2 is YSLEER. V lost 1 base and J lost 0; bases outside the gene matches: 4.